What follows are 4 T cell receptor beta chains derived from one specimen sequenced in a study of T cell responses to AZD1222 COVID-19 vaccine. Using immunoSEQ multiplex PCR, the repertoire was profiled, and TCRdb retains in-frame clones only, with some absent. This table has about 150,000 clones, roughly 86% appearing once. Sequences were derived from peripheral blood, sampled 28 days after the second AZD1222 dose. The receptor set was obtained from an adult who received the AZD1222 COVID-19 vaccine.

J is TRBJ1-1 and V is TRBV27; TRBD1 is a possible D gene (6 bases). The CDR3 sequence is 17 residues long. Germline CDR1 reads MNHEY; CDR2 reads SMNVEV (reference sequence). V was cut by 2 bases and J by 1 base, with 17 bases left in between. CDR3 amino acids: CASSLRDGGLGNTEAFF. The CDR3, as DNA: TGTGCCAGCAGTTTAAGGGACGGGGGGCTGGGGAACACTGAAGCTTTCTTT.

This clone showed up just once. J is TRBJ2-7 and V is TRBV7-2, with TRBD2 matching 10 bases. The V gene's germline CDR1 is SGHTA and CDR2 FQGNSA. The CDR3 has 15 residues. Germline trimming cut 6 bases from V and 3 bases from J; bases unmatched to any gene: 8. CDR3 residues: CASSTTSGNFYEQYF. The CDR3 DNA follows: TGTGCCAGCAGTACAACTAGCGGGAATTTCTACGAGCAGTACTTC.

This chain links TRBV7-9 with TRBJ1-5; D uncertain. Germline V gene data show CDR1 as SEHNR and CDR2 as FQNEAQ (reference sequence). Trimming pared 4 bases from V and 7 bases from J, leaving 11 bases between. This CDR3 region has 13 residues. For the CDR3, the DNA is TGTGCCAGCAGCTCAGACTCTCCCCAGCCCCAGCATTTT. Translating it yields CASSSDSPQPQHF. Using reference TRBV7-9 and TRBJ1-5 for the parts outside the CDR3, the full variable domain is DTGVSQNPRHKITKRGQNVTFRCDPISEHNRLYWYRQTLGQGPEFLTYFQNEAQLEKSRLLSDRFSAERPKGSFSTLEIQRTEQGDSAMYLCASSSDSPQPQHFGDGTRLSIL.

The DNA for the CDR3 is TGTGCCAGTAGTATAAATGGCCGGACGGCCCGGAGGGACACCATATATTTT. It codes for CASSINGRTARRDTIYF. The genes are TRBV19 and TRBJ1-3; D unclear. The CDR3 is made up of 17 amino acids. Germline V gene data show CDR1 as LNHDA and CDR2 as SQIVND (reference sequence). V lost 2 bases and J lost 8, with 22 bases in between.